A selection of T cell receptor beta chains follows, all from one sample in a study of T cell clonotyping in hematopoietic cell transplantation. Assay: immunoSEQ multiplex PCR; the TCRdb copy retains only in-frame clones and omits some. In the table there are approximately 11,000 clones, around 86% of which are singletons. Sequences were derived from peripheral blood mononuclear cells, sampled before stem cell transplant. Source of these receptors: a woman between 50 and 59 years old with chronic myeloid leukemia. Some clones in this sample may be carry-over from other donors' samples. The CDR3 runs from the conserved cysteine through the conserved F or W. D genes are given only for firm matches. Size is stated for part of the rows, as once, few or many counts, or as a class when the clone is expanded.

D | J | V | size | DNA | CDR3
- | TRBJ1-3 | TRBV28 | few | TGTGCCAGCAGTACCGACAGCTCTGGAAACACCATATATTTT | CASSTDSSGNTIYF
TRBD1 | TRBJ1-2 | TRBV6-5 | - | TGTGCCAGCAGTTACGGGACAGGCGGGATCTATGGCTACACCTTC | CASSYGTGGIYGYTF
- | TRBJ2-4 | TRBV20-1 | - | TGCAGTGCTAGCAGGGAAAACATTCAGTACTTC | CSASRENIQYF
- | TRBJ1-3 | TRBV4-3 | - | TGCGCCAGCAGCCAAGGATTCGGATCTGGAAACACCATATATTTT | CASSQGFGSGNTIYF
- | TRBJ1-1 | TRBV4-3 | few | TGCGCCAGCAGCCAAGGACCCAGCAGCACTGAAGCTTTCTTT | CASSQGPSSTEAFF
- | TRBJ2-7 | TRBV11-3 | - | TGTGCCAGCAGCTTAGCCGACGCCTACGAGCAGTACTTC | CASSLADAYEQYF
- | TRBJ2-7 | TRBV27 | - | TGTGCCAGCAGTATCGGGACTTTCTACGAGCAGTACTTC | CASSIGTFYEQYF
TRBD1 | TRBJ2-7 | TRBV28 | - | TGTGCCAGCACTTTTGGGACAGCATCCTACGAGCAGTACTTC | CASTFGTASYEQYF
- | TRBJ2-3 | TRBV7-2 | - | TGTGCCAGCAGCCGGGAGTCCTTGGATACGCAGTATTTT | CASSRESLDTQYF
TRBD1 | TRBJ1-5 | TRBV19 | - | TGTGCCAGTGACGACAGGGGGAGCAATCAGCCCCAGCATTTT | CASDDRGSNQPQHF
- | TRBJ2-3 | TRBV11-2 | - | TGTGCCAGCAGCCCGCCTAGCACAGATACGCAGTATTTT | CASSPPSTDTQYF
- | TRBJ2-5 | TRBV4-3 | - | TGCGCCAGCAGCCAAGATCGAGGCGGTCGGGAGACCCAGTACTTC | CASSQDRGGRETQYF
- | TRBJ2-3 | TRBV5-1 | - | TGCGCCAGCAGCTTAGTCGGGTCTAGCACAGATACGCAGTATTTT | CASSLVGSSTDTQYF
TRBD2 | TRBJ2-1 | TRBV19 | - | TGTGCCAGTAGTATGTATTCCCCCGGACTAGCGGGGGACTACAATGAGCAGTTCTTC | CASSMYSPGLAGDYNEQFF
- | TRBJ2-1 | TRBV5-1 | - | TGCGCCAGCAGCGAAGGGGGGAACGGAGTTCGAGATGAGCAGTTCTTC | CASSEGGNGVRDEQFF
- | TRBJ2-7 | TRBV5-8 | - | TGTGCCAGCAGCTTGGGACAGGCCACCTACGAGCAGTACTTC | CASSLGQATYEQYF
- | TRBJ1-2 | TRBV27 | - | TGTGCCAGCATCAAGGGCTACACCTTC | CASIKGYTF
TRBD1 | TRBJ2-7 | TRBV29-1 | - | TGCAGCGTTTCCGGACAGGGGGGAGTATACGAGCAGTACTTC | CSVSGQGGVYEQYF